These 32 T cell receptor beta chains share one sample of origin, sequenced in a study of PD-L1 blockade in urothelial cancer. Profiling relied on immunoSEQ multiplex PCR, and the TCRdb table lists in-frame clones only, not all of them. In the table there are 44,000 or so clones, about four fifths of which are singletons. The sample here was PBMCs, taken around atezolizumab (anti-PD-L1) treatment. The receptors here all came from a man between 65 and 85 years old with urothelial cancer.

This rearrangement joins TRBV29-1 to TRBJ1-4, with 10 bases identical to TRBD1. Germline V lookup: CDR1 SQVTM, CDR2 ANQGSEA. The CDR3 runs to 14 residues. V was clipped by 7 bases and J by 8 bases; unmatched bases: 10. The CDR3 reads CSALSRDRGEKLFF. The CDR3 DNA is TGCAGCGCCCTGTCCCGGGACAGGGGCGAAAAACTGTTTTTT.

This chain joins TRBV10-3 and TRBJ2-7, with D possibly being TRBD2 (7 bases). The CDR3 covers 14 residues. Germline lookup yields CDR1 ENHRY and CDR2 SYGVKD. CDR3 protein: CAGGASGTLGEQYF. In nucleotides, the CDR3 is TGTGCAGGGGGGGCCAGCGGAACGTTGGGGGAGCAGTACTTC.

The genes are TRBV6-1 and TRBJ1-2, with D possibly being TRBD1 (6 bases). V lost 8 bases, J lost 4 bases, and 14 bases lay in between. Germline V gives CDR1 MNHNS, CDR2 SASEGT. CDR3 length: 13 residues. The CDR3 protein is CASSRGAVYGYTF. CDR3 DNA: TGTGCCAGCTCTCGGGGGGCTGTCTATGGCTACACCTTC.

The chain uses TRBV4-2 and TRBJ1-5; maybe TRBD1 (5 bases). Germline assignment: CDR1 LGHNA and CDR2 YNFKEQ. The CDR3 spans 14 residues. Trimming took 0 bases from V and 9 from J, leaving 12 bases between them. The CDR3 DNA reads TGTGCCAGCAGCCAAGACAGGGTCCCAGGGCCCCAGCATTTT. As protein: CASSQDRVPGPQHF.

The chain joins TRBV5-4 to TRBJ1-2; TRBD1 matches 9 bases. CDR3 size: 17 residues. Per the germline V gene, CDR1 is SGHNT and CDR2 is YYREEE (reference sequence). V lost 4 bases, J lost 5 bases, and 15 bases stayed unmatched. In DNA form, the CDR3 reads TGTGCCAGCAGCCGTGGGACAGGGAAAGGGAGTGCGTATGGCTACACCTTC. Amino acids: CASSRGTGKGSAYGYTF.

This chain links TRBV5-8 with TRBJ2-1; TRBD1 agrees at 11 bases. The V and J ends lost 5 bases and 9 bases, in that order; junction bases with no gene match: 4. The V gene's germline CDR1 is SGHTS and CDR2 YDEGEE. The CDR3 loop spans 13 amino acids. The CDR3, as DNA: TGTGCCAGCAGTGGACAGGGGGCGAGTGAGCAGTTCTTC. Protein product: CASSGQGASEQFF.

This clone occurred once. The J gene is TRBJ2-7, the V gene TRBV14, with D unresolved. V lost 1 base and J 3 bases, leaving 25 bases between the germline ends. Germline-derived CDR1 and CDR2 are SGHDN and FVKESK. The CDR3 runs to 19 residues. CDR3 coding DNA: TGTGCCAGCAGCCAAGGTAGTTACAGTCCCAGTGGTTGGCGCTACGAGCAGTACTTC. Translation: CASSQGSYSPSGWRYEQYF. Based on the CDR3 plus reference TRBV14 and TRBJ2-7, the full variable domain is EAGVTQFPSHSVIEKGQTVTLRCDPISGHDNLYWYRRVMGKEIKFLLHFVKESKQDESGMPNNRFLAERTGGTYSTLKVQPAELEDSGVYFCASSQGSYSPSGWRYEQYFGPGTRLTVT.

The V call is TRBV5-1, the J call TRBJ2-3; 11 nucleotides line up with TRBD2. Looked up from germline, CDR1 is SGHRS and CDR2 is YFSETQ. This CDR3 comprises 16 residues. The V segment lost 0 bases and the J segment 5 bases; nucleotides outside the gene matches: 5. The CDR3 protein is CASSLVTSGRIDTQYF. The CDR3 nucleotides are TGCGCCAGCAGCTTGGTTACTAGCGGGAGAATAGATACGCAGTATTTT. Supplemented by reference TRBV5-1 and TRBJ2-3, the full variable domain reads KAGVTQTPRYLIKTRGQQVTLSCSPISGHRSVSWYQQTPGQGLQFLFEYFSETQRNKGNFPGRFSGRQFSNSRSEMNVSTLELGDSALYLCASSLVTSGRIDTQYFGPGTRLTVL.

This clone was detected only once. The chain combines TRBV19 with TRBJ2-1; 8 bases align to TRBD2. V shed 6 bases and J 12 bases; nucleotides not matched to a gene: 10. The CDR3 contains 13 residues. Germline assignment: CDR1 LNHDA and CDR2 SQIVND (reference sequence). CDR3 in DNA: TGTGCCAGTAGCCCGGGGACGGCGGGGGGGCAGTTCTTC. Protein sequence: CASSPGTAGGQFF.

CDR3 residues: CASSLNRGAHGYTF. The CDR3 bases are TGTGCCAGCAGCTTAAACAGGGGTGCCCATGGCTACACCTTC. This chain links TRBV7-3 with TRBJ1-2, with 7 positions matching TRBD1. The CDR3 runs 14 residues. Germline lookup yields CDR1 SGHTA and CDR2 FQGTGA. J gave up 6 bases and V 1 base, and 5 bases lay outside the gene matches.

The rearrangement joins TRBV5-1 to TRBJ1-1; possible D gene TRBD1, 6 bases. The CDR3 runs 13 residues. The V gene's germline CDR1 is SGHRS and CDR2 YFSETQ. Trimming stripped 0 bases from V and 4 bases from J, with 7 bases between. In nucleotides, the CDR3 is TGCGCCAGCAGCTTGGGACAGGCCACTGAAGCTTTCTTT. Protein product: CASSLGQATEAFF. Filled out from reference TRBV5-1 and TRBJ1-1, the complete variable domain reads KAGVTQTPRYLIKTRGQQVTLSCSPISGHRSVSWYQQTPGQGLQFLFEYFSETQRNKGNFPGRFSGRQFSNSRSEMNVSTLELGDSALYLCASSLGQATEAFFGQGTRLTVV.

This chain connects TRBV19 to TRBJ2-1, with 8 bases fitting TRBD2. Germline CDR1 reads LNHDA; CDR2 reads SQIVND (reference sequence). The CDR3 sequence is 18 residues long. With V trimmed by 4 bases and J by 0 bases, 11 bases remained unmatched. CDR3 residues: CASSTIGLARGSYNEQFF. As DNA, the CDR3 is TGTGCCAGTAGTACCATCGGACTAGCCCGGGGCTCCTACAATGAGCAGTTCTTC. Together with reference TRBV19 and TRBJ2-1, the CDR3 gives the full variable domain: DGGITQSPKYLFRKEGQNVTLSCEQNLNHDAMYWYRQDPGQGLRLIYYSQIVNDFQKGDIAEGYSVSREKKESFPLTVTSAQKNPTAFYLCASSTIGLARGSYNEQFFGPGTRLTVL.

V gene TRBV6-5 combines with J gene TRBJ1-5, with D possibly TRBD1 on 6 matching bases. There are 16 residues in the CDR3. The V gene lost 4 bases and the J gene lost 6 bases, with 19 bases spanning the gap. In germline, CDR1 is MNHEY, CDR2 SVGAGI. The CDR3 DNA is TGTGCCAGCAGTTTACACAGGGATGGGAAGGGTCAGCCCCAGCATTTT. It codes for CASSLHRDGKGQPQHF.

V gene TRBV5-1 combines with J gene TRBJ1-1; 9 bases are shared with TRBD1. CDR1 and CDR2 from the germline V gene are SGHRS and YFSETQ. V was clipped by 5 bases and J by 5 bases; unmatched bases: 16. This CDR3 spans 17 amino acids. For the CDR3, the DNA is TGCGCCAGCAGATTAGCTATAACAGGGGGCGCGAGAACTGAAGCTTTCTTT. As protein: CASRLAITGGARTEAFF.

This chain joins TRBV2 and TRBJ2-1; D unresolved. The germline V and J ends were trimmed by 3 bases and 4 bases, with 7 bases remaining between them. The CDR3 length is 13 residues. From germline, CDR1 is SNHLY and CDR2 FYNNEI. CDR3 loop: CASSDSTYNEQFF. The CDR3 DNA sequence: TGTGCCAGCAGTGACTCGACTTACAATGAGCAGTTCTTC. Full variable domain (remainder filled in from reference TRBV2 and TRBJ2-1): EPEVTQTPSHQVTQMGQEVILRCVPISNHLYFYWYRQILGQKVEFLVSFYNNEISEKSEIFDDQFSVERPDGSNFTLKIRSTKLEDSAMYFCASSDSTYNEQFFGPGTRLTVL.

This clone was seen more than once but under ten times. V is TRBV7-9 and J is TRBJ1-4, with a weak D call TRBD1 (6 bases). The CDR3 loop spans 15 amino acids. Germline lookup yields CDR1 SEHNR and CDR2 FQNEAQ (reference sequence). V was trimmed by 2 bases and J by 8 bases, leaving 15 bases between them. CDR3 amino acids: CASSLNLQGREKLFF. CDR3 DNA: TGTGCCAGCAGCTTAAATTTACAGGGACGGGAAAAACTGTTTTTT.

This clone was seen only once. This chain links TRBV28 with TRBJ1-1; TRBD1 aligns across 7 bases. Losses at the gene ends were 6 bases for V and 1 base for J; bases not matched to a gene: 8. CDR3 length: 15 amino acids. Germline V gene sequence: CDR1 MDHEN, CDR2 SYDVKM. CDR3 nucleotides: TGTGCCAGCAGCCACGCGGACAGGTCGAACACTGAAGCTTTCTTT. Translating gives CASSHADRSNTEAFF.

This clone was observed a few times. V and J are TRBV29-1 and TRBJ1-1; D is unclear. This CDR3 is 12 amino acids long. Germline V gene lookup returns CDR1 SQVTM and CDR2 ANQGSEA. V gave up 4 bases and J gave up 6 bases, with 12 bases separating them. CDR3 protein: CSVGEGDAEAFF. DNA of the CDR3: TGCAGCGTTGGTGAGGGAGACGCTGAAGCTTTCTTT.

The V gene is TRBV4-2, the J gene TRBJ2-3, with TRBD1 identical over 9 bases. Unmatched junction bases numbered 9, after V lost 2 bases and J lost 6 bases. Germline-derived CDR1 and CDR2 are LGHNA and YNFKEQ. The CDR3 has 16 residues. CDR3 region: CASSQSVGQGTDTQYF. The CDR3, as DNA: TGTGCCAGCAGCCAATCGGTGGGACAGGGTACCGATACGCAGTATTTT.

Here the CDR3 DNA reads TGTGCCAGCAGTCGCTCCTGGACTAGAAACTCCAATGAGCAGTTCTTC. The encoded protein is CASSRSWTRNSNEQFF. This chain uses TRBV28 with TRBJ2-1; 7 bases fit TRBD2. This CDR3 comprises 16 residues. Trimming removed 5 bases from V and 6 bases from J; junction bases left unmatched: 13. The germline CDR1 and CDR2 sequences are MDHEN and SYDVKM.

The V and J genes are TRBV19 and TRBJ2-1; 10 bases map to TRBD2. V lost 3 bases and J lost 1; bases outside the gene matches: 6. Germline V gives CDR1 LNHDA, CDR2 SQIVND (reference sequence). The CDR3 covers 17 residues. The chain's CDR3 is CASSIPYSGRSYNEQFF. The CDR3 DNA is TGTGCCAGTAGTATTCCTTATAGCGGGAGGTCCTACAATGAGCAGTTCTTC.

This chain joins TRBV7-3 and TRBJ1-6; 8 bases align to TRBD1. V trimming: 1 base; J trimming: 6 bases; junction bases outside the gene matches: 2. Germline CDR1 SGHTA, CDR2 FQGTGA. This CDR3 has 15 residues. CDR3 nucleotides: TGTGCCAGCAGCTTAAATACAGGGGGTAATTCACCCCTCCACTTT. This gives the protein CASSLNTGGNSPLHF.

In this sample, this clone turned up once. This chain connects TRBV19 to TRBJ2-5; TRBD1 is a possible D gene (6 bases). In germline, CDR1 is LNHDA, CDR2 SQIVND (reference sequence). Trimming removed 5 bases from V and 5 bases from J, with 15 bases in between. CDR3 size: 14 residues. Here the CDR3 DNA reads TGTGCCAGTAGTGCGTTCAGGGGTCGGGAGACCCAGTACTTC. Translation: CASSAFRGRETQYF.

The chain links TRBV7-9 to TRBJ2-7; 13 nucleotides line up with TRBD2. The V gene end was trimmed by 1 base and the J gene end by 5 bases; junction bases not matched to a gene: 2. The CDR3 is 15 residues long. Germline CDR1 is SEHNR and CDR2 is FQNEAQ (reference sequence). The CDR3, as DNA: TGTGCCAGCAGCTTAGGGGGACTAGCGGGAAACGAGCAGTACTTC. Amino acids: CASSLGGLAGNEQYF.

The rearrangement links TRBV7-3 to TRBJ2-7; 8 nucleotides agree with TRBD2. Looked up from germline, CDR1 is SGHTA and CDR2 is FQGTGA. There are 14 residues in the CDR3. The CDR3: CCRGGAGVCNEQYF. CDR3 coding DNA: TGTTGTCGGGGGGGAGCGGGAGTTTGCAACGAGCAGTACTTC.

With regard to this clone: One end of the junction does not line up with germline, which may come from a read error. V is TRBV19 and J is TRBJ2-1, with 11 positions matching TRBD2. From germline, CDR1 is LNHDA and CDR2 SQIVND (reference sequence). CDR3 length equals 16 residues. CDR3 bases: TGTGCCAGTAGTGTCGGACTAGCGGGTGTCGACAATGGGCAGTTCTTC. Protein: CASSVGLAGVDNGQFF. Full variable domain (remainder filled in from reference TRBV19 and TRBJ2-1): DGGITQSPKYLFRKEGQNVTLSCEQNLNHDAMYWYRQDPGQGLRLIYYSQIVNDFQKGDIAEGYSVSREKKESFPLTVTSAQKNPTAFYLCASSVGLAGVDNGQFFGPGTRLTVL.

The chain combines TRBV11-2 with TRBJ2-2; 7 bases agree with TRBD2. This CDR3 is built from 16 residues. CDR1 and CDR2 from the germline V gene are SGHAT and FQNNGV. V trimming: 0 bases; J trimming: 5 bases; junction bases outside the gene matches: 6. The CDR3 loop reads CASSLDVLAATGELFF. In DNA form, the CDR3 reads TGTGCCAGCAGCTTAGATGTGCTAGCGGCTACCGGGGAGCTGTTTTTT.

The rearrangement links TRBV19 to TRBJ1-2; 8 bases are a match to TRBD1. The CDR3 runs 16 residues. Losses at the gene ends were 4 bases for V and 8 bases for J; bases not matched to a gene: 15. Per germline, CDR1 LNHDA and CDR2 SQIVND (reference sequence). The CDR3 protein is CASSRAVGQGTRGYTF. As DNA, the CDR3 is TGTGCCAGTAGTAGGGCCGTCGGACAGGGCACTCGCGGCTACACCTTC.

The chain links TRBV7-8 to TRBJ1-4; D is unclear. The CDR3 is made up of 14 amino acids. Deletions cut 4 bases from V and 3 bases from J, with 9 bases between. Germline CDR1 and CDR2: SGHVS and FQNEAQ. In nucleotides, the CDR3 is TGTGCCAGCAGCTCCGGTTCTTCTAATGAAAAACTGTTTTTT. Translated: CASSSGSSNEKLFF.

The chain couples TRBV19 to TRBJ2-5; 12 bases match TRBD2. The V segment lost 5 bases and the J segment 5 bases; nucleotides outside the gene matches: 6. The germline CDR1 and CDR2 sequences are LNHDA and SQIVND (reference sequence). The CDR3 loop spans 15 amino acids. Written as DNA, the CDR3 is TGTGCCAGTAGTGGGCTAGCGGGGGGGCAGGAGACCCAGTACTTC. Translation gives CASSGLAGGQETQYF.

This rearrangement joins TRBV5-1 to TRBJ2-1, with TRBD2 matching 7 bases. Germline-derived CDR1 and CDR2 are SGHRS and YFSETQ. This CDR3 is built from 15 residues. The J segment lost 1 base and the V segment lost 6 bases, leaving 7 bases of the junction unmatched. Here the CDR3 DNA reads TGCGCCAGCAAGGCGGGAGTAGAGTCCTACAATGAGCAGTTCTTC. This sequence encodes CASKAGVESYNEQFF.

The V and J genes are TRBV28 and TRBJ1-4, with D hard to call. The CDR3 totals 14 residues. V lost 5 bases and J lost 8, with 15 bases in between. CDR1 and CDR2 from the germline V gene are MDHEN and SYDVKM. CDR3 in amino acids: CASSPRVPGEKLFF. DNA for the CDR3: TGTGCCAGCAGTCCCCGGGTCCCGGGGGAAAAACTGTTTTTT.